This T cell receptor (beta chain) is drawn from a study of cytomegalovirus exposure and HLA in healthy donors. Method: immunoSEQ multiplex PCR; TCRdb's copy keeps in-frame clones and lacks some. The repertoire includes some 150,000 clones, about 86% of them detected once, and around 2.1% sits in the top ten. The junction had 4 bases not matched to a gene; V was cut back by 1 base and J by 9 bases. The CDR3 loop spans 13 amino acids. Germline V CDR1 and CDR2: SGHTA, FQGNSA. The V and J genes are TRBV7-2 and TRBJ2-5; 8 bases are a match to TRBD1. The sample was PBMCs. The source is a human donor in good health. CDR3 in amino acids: CASSLEQGVAQYF. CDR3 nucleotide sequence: TGTGCCAGCAGCTTAGAACAGGGGGTGGCCCAGTACTTC.